One TCR beta chain is described in this entry. TCRdb's table, derived via immunoSEQ multiplex PCR, lists solely in-frame clones and lacks some. The sample holds some 300,000 clones, more than 80% seen once. This record belongs to a study of blood T cell repertoires in COVID-19. This receptor was obtained from a woman aged 45-65 years with COVID-19, enrolled during active disease. The sample was peripheral blood.

CDR3: CASSLGAGSGTDTQYF. CDR3 nucleotides: TGTGCCAGCAGCTTAGGGGCGGGAAGTGGCACAGATACGCAGTATTTT. The chain uses TRBV11-2 and TRBJ2-3, with D maybe TRBD2 (6 bases). The V and J ends lost 1 base and 1 base respectively, with 12 bases between them. Germline lookup yields CDR1 SGHAT and CDR2 FQNNGV. This CDR3 comprises 16 residues.